The entry that follows covers one TCR beta chain sequence. This entry comes from a study of blood T cells in healthy people across ages. Germline loops: CDR1 SGHTA, CDR2 FQGNSA. The V gene lost 1 base and the J gene lost 7 bases, with 17 bases spanning the gap. The CDR3 contains 15 residues. Each sample used at least 6 million PBMCs. Combining a sample-barcoded 5' primer with a J-beta primer mix, a second PCR ran for about 7 to 11 cycles. TCRdb recomputed calls from the 5' RACE reads with MiXCR, one row per CDR3 protein. The table has 750,000 to 950,000 distinct CDR3 sequences, under 35% seen once; the top ten hold about a tenth. The data also belong to a second study, concerning T cells of mothers and their children. This second study says: RNA that had been extracted went wholly into cDNA synthesis, at around 1.6 ug per 15 ul. With unrelated pairs as the comparison, related mother-child pairs had a slightly higher overlap that was not significant.

The chain joins TRBV7-2 to TRBJ2-7; the D gene is possibly TRBD1 (5 bases). The clonotype comes from a woman aged 35 to 49 in good health. The sequencing sample was made of blood. CDR3 DNA sequence: TGTGCCAGCAGCTTAGGACAGCTGATAAACAATGAGCAGTACTTC. Amino acids: CASSLGQLINNEQYF.